This section outlines one T cell receptor beta chain sequence together with its context. The antigen remains undetermined. This sample was taken from a study of cytomegalovirus exposure and HLA in healthy donors. Findings of the study overall: While the bulk of TCR sequences proved rare, some public TCRs turned up in many donors. In a later analysis, donors in an Asian-associated ancestry cluster reportedly had fewer N-insertions in productive TCRs than the cohort mean. There were 150 or so TCR beta chains listed as cytomegalovirus-associated. Association of a missense DCLRE1C variant with TCR beta V- and J-gene trimming was reported in a later analysis.

The CDR3 spans 19 residues. J lost 2 bases, V lost 4 bases, and 9 bases had no gene match. Per germline, CDR1 SGHRS and CDR2 YFSETQ. Researchers ran the PCR with 60 Vbeta and 13 Jbeta primers. The repertoire was sequenced with immunoSEQ multiplex PCR; TCRdb's copy has only in-frame clones and lacks some. Here the sample spans about 160,000 clones, roughly 72% being singletons. V usage is TRBV5-1 and J usage is TRBJ2-1; 16 bases are a match to TRBD2. This TCR derives from a man aged 40-55 years in good health and CMV-seropositive. Sequencing input: PBMCs. The CDR3 loop reads CASSLSGTSGGATYNEQFF. CDR3 DNA sequence: TGCGCCAGCAGCCTCTCTGGGACTAGCGGGGGGGCCACCTACAATGAGCAGTTCTTC.